The TCR beta chain under discussion was sequenced for a study of cytomegalovirus exposure and HLA in healthy donors (dated by TCRdb to 2015 to 2018). Regarding the complete study: In an earlier analysis of some 610 of the donors, about 270 Gb of sequence data and 117 million unique TCR beta sequences from about 190 million T cells were reported. About 320 gigabases of sequencing data and tens of millions of unique TCR sequences were included in an early release covering 550 to 650 HLA-typed donors. The genetic ancestry cluster associated with self-reported Caucasian donors included about 81% of the 300 to 450 genotyped donors. The aim of the study was to test whether cataloging public T cell receptors could identify signatures of past pathogen exposure. Using immunosequencing, the study profiled T cell repertoires from 666 subjects and related those repertoires to cytomegalovirus serostatus. Besides the first cohort of approximately 710 subjects, a separate validation cohort made up of 95 to 150 different subjects was used. The study combined high-throughput TCR immunosequencing, statistical association of individual TCRs with disease status, and machine learning to predict cytomegalovirus infection status. In a later analysis, previously published TCR beta repertoires from 500 to 750 donors were re-analyzed and high-resolution HLA genotyping was added so that TCR occurrence patterns could be studied. Rather than using new phenotypic data, the later analysis identified candidate immune exposures from TCR beta sequences and from how often those sequences occurred across donors. In an earlier analysis of 587 of the donors, high-throughput TCR beta sequencing was used to judge whether each TCR beta V gene segment behaved as functional or pseudogenic. Donor age, sex, ethnicity and CMV serostatus were compiled together with the repertoire data. In a later genetic analysis, genome-wide SNP genotypes for about 65% of the roughly 670 donors were used, and that subset was treated as a discovery cohort. All discovery cohort repertoires had been generated using a single sequencing platform. Both class I and class II loci were covered by HLA typing, at four-digit resolution. Typing coverage varied by locus: roughly 620-640 donors for A, B, C, DRB1 and DQB1; around 560 for DQA1; some 610 for DPA1; approximately 490 for DPB1. Several DR-DQ haplotypes were treated as single units for association and clustering because of strong linkage in the cohort. On average, roughly 240,000 unique TCR beta nucleotide sequences were sequenced per donor among a few hundred genotyped donors of the cohort, with around 19% of those sequences being non-productive.

Paper-wide results and their limitations: In a later analysis, most CMV-associated TCR beta chains were found to appear HLA-restricted, with HLA associations seemingly driven largely by CMV exposure. A later analysis associated around 16,000 TCR beta sequences with specific HLA alleles at a false discovery rate of 0.05. Correlated functional status among segregating V segments might be attributable to linkage disequilibrium, but an unknown experimental factor could not be ruled out. The classifier was reported to diagnose cytomegalovirus status with high specificity and sensitivity in both the original and validation cohorts. The authors suggested that the approach could potentially be extended to other disease states and immunological phenotypes. A further reported finding was that TCR beta sequences accurately predicted the HLA-A and HLA-B alleles for most subjects in the first cohort. Compared with the 666-donor mean, donors in an Asian-associated ancestry cluster had fewer N-insertions in productive TCRs, according to a later genetic analysis. The presence/absence analyses assumed that sequencing depth was roughly uniform across donors, and that assumption may not be true. Because counts were too low, roughly 16 rarely observed V segments, including chromosome 9 orphons, were excluded from the earlier analysis of about 500 of the donors. A later analysis reported that several top co-occurrence clusters appeared linked to parvovirus B19, influenza, CMV and Epstein-Barr virus. CMV serostatus was the only immune exposure information available for the cohort. A group of highly shared sequence variants was considered likely to be a technical artifact of the sequencing pipeline. In vitro tests confirmed that a few of the cytomegalovirus-associated TCR beta chains recognize cytomegalovirus antigens. The 87-base-pair reads could not distinguish some IMGT-functional V segments, including TRBV6-2 and TRBV6-3, so those segments were excluded. V-gene and J-gene trimming of TCR beta chains was associated with a missense DCLRE1C variant in a later genetic analysis, and the association was replicated in an independent cohort. When HLA alleles, especially DR and DQ, strongly co-occurred, attributing TCR associations to individual alleles was difficult. A total of about 180 TCR beta chains were listed by the study as associated with cytomegalovirus. While some public TCRs were present in many individuals, most TCR sequences turned up only very rarely across donors. A later analysis found that HLA-associated TCR beta chains were more clonally expanded and had lower generation probabilities than equally common non-associated chains. Because some donors lacked HLA typing at each locus, the association tests relied only on the typed subset. This cohort had only TCR beta chains sequenced, and the lack of alpha or paired-chain data limited which features could be detected. A later analysis found that TCR association rates varied across HLA loci, with DRB1 alleles showing the most associated TCRs and HLA-C alleles the fewest. In an earlier analysis of approximately 590 of the donors, most TCR beta V segments appeared in productive rearrangements about 87% or about 30% of the time, broadly matching IMGT annotations.

Regarding this clone: Its antigen is not yet known. Per-nucleotide qualities are absent, and no much larger clonotype sits a single base away.

The cohort was made up of hundreds of healthy bone marrow donors. At the time of sampling, every cohort member was nominally healthy, though immune exposures that went unrecorded were likely present. The donor was CMV seropositive and was included in the group of approximately 300 seropositive cohort members. A peripheral blood sample was provided by each donor, and peripheral blood mononuclear cells were used for TCR beta sequencing. Genomic DNA extraction from the blood cell samples was performed with the Qiagen DNeasy Blood Extraction Kit. The trim is 4 bases for V and 6 bases for J, with a gap of 15 bases between the germline ends. Via the germline V gene (reference sequence), CDR1 is LNHDA and CDR2 SQIVND. The CDR3 runs 14 amino acids, cysteine and phenylalanine included. The retained sequence is limited to the CDR3, 42 bases, with the frame set at the first base. Libraries came from the immunoSEQ multiplex PCR assay. For the multiplex PCR, a mixture combining 60 forward primers for TCR Vbeta segments and 13 reverse primers for TCR Jbeta segments was used. The CDR3 region of rearranged TCR beta genes was amplified from genomic DNA with a multiplex PCR assay. On the Illumina HiSeq System, the amplified TCR beta libraries were sequenced as 87-base-pair reads. On the authors' methods: A later analysis tallied roughly 76 million unique TCR beta chains across the roughly 610 repertoires, and about 12 million of those chains were shared by two or more donors. Raw reads were error-corrected and collapsed into unique sequences with a nearest-neighbor algorithm that merged closely related sequences to remove PCR and sequencing errors. Alignment of CDR3 sequences to IMGT reference sequences was used to assign V, D and J gene segments. For a sequence to be retained, a match of at least six nucleotides was required to both a V gene segment and a J gene segment. Rearrangements were classified as productive when the CDR3 lacked stop codons and remained in frame with V and J, and all other rearrangements were classified as non-productive. Following IMGT convention, CDR3 was defined as the stretch from the second conserved V-encoded cysteine up to the conserved J-encoded phenylalanine. The earlier analysis of about 620 of the donors excluded sequences that lacked an unambiguous match to a single V gene segment. An earlier analysis of just under 600 of the donors called V segments functional above 56.7% productive rearrangements and segregating when the between-donor standard deviation exceeded 5%. To diagnose cytomegalovirus status from the catalog of TCR beta chain sequences, a statistical classification framework was built. A later analysis assigned V and J genes by comparing TCR nucleotide sequences with IMGT/GENE-DB human TR gene sequences. The TCRdist pipeline was used in a later analysis to assign CDR3 sequences and most-parsimonious VDJ recombination scenarios. In a later analysis, every TCR beta chain was defined by the combination of its CDR3 amino acid sequence and its V-gene family, and reads without a unique V-gene family were dropped. In a later analysis, fewer than 650 highly shared, low-generation-probability nucleotide sequences were removed to address suspected cross-contamination and a sequencing artifact. In a later analysis, a clonal expansion index was calculated for each public chain from normalized within-repertoire ranks of inferred template counts. A later analysis computed generation probabilities with a VDJ recombination model fitted to out-of-frame rearrangements, and checked the results against IGoR. In a later analysis, TCR-TCR, TCR-HLA and TCR-CMV co-occurrence was scored with hypergeometric tests, and a repertoire-size bias correction was applied to TCR pairs. In a later analysis, false discovery rates were estimated by permuting HLA or CMV assignments 20 times. In a later analysis, co-occurring TCRs were grouped with DBSCAN, and TCRdist sequence similarity was added when clustering was performed within HLA-allele-positive subsets. For co-occurrence clustering, repertoires with fewer than 30,000 or more than 120,000 public chains were excluded, along with four or five repertoires with anomalous nucleotide sharing. TCRdb's version of the immuneACCESS table is confined to in-frame rearrangements and falls short of the full clone set. An unresolved V gene accounts for under half of the shortfall where checked; the remainder is of unknown origin. V, J and clone size are those of that table, while D and trimming were read from the DNA. For this sample there are about 98,000 clones; more than 60% appear just once. Approximately 10% of the sample goes to the ten largest clones.

This receptor chain uses TRBV19 and TRBJ1-1, and possibly TRBD1, on 6 matching bases. The source material was PBMCs. This clonotype was obtained from a man aged 18 to 29 in good health and CMV-seropositive. The DNA reads TGTGCCAGTAGTACAAACAGGGTCCCCCCTGAAGCTTTCTTT. This translates into CASSTNRVPPEAFF.